Each of the 15 T cell receptor beta chains below was sequenced from the same sample in a study of blood T cell repertoires in COVID-19. Method: immunoSEQ multiplex PCR; TCRdb's copy keeps in-frame clones and lacks some. This repertoire shows 75,000 to 90,000 clones, more than 75% found once; its top ten account for about 5%. The sample comprised peripheral blood. Every receptor here comes from a human donor in a cohort sampled during active COVID-19.

The rearrangement links TRBV6-5 to TRBJ2-2, with 8 bases fitting TRBD2. This CDR3 has 14 amino acids. V gave up 2 bases and J gave up 4 bases; unmatched junction bases: 0. Germline V CDR1 and CDR2: MNHEY, SVGAGI. Here the CDR3 DNA reads TGTGCCAGCAGTTACAGCGGGGGCACCGGGGAGCTGTTTTTT. Residues: CASSYSGGTGELFF.

The chain couples TRBV12-3 or TRBV12-4 to TRBJ2-7; D is undetermined. Trimming took off 6 bases at V and 3 bases at J, with 9 bases between the two ends. The length of the CDR3 is 12 residues. The CDR3 protein is CASSRHNYEQYF. The DNA of the CDR3 is TGTGCCAGCAGCCGACACAACTACGAGCAGTACTTC.

In its sample, this clone was seen once. This chain uses TRBV6-5 with TRBJ2-3; D perhaps matches TRBD2 (6 bases). Germline V gene data show CDR1 as MNHEY and CDR2 as SVGAGI. The CDR3 is 15 amino acids. Trimming shortened V by 6 bases and J by 0 bases, and 13 bases separated the two germline ends. The CDR3 sequence is CASRRGGESTDTQYF. In DNA, the CDR3 is TGTGCCAGCAGGAGGGGCGGGGAGAGCACAGATACGCAGTATTTT.

This chain joins TRBV3-1 (or the pseudogene TRBV3-2) and TRBJ1-6; D gene unclear. The germline CDR1 and CDR2 sequences are LGHDT and YNNKEL (reference sequence). V shed 1 base and J shed 5 bases, with 9 bases lying between them. CDR3 length equals 15 residues. The CDR3 DNA reads TGTGCCAGCAGCCAAGTGGTGGCAGATAATTCACCCCTCCACTTT. It translates to CASSQVVADNSPLHF.

This rearrangement joins TRBV25-1 to TRBJ1-5; 7 nucleotides line up with TRBD1. The J segment lost 4 bases and the V segment lost 3 bases, leaving 6 bases of the junction unmatched. CDR3 length: 15 residues. Germline CDR1 MGHDK, CDR2 SYGVNS. In DNA, the CDR3 is TGTGCCAGCAGTGAGATAGGGACAGAAAATCAGCCCCAGCATTTT. As protein: CASSEIGTENQPQHF.

The chain uses TRBV5-1 and TRBJ1-2; 9 nucleotides match TRBD1. Germline lookup yields CDR1 SGHRS and CDR2 YFSETQ. The CDR3 is made up of 13 amino acids. Trimming took 4 bases from V and 7 from J; bases not matched to a gene: 5. In DNA, the CDR3 is TGCGCCAGCAGCCTGGGACAGGGTACTGGCTACACCTTC. Its protein is CASSLGQGTGYTF.

The chain recombines TRBV12-5 with TRBJ1-2; 9 bases align to TRBD1. The CDR3 covers 14 residues. J gave up 7 bases and V 2 bases, and 5 bases lay outside the gene matches. Germline-derived CDR1 and CDR2 are LGHNT and FRNRAP. The CDR3: CASGLYRGPRGYTF. DNA for the CDR3: TGTGCTAGTGGTTTGTACAGGGGGCCTCGTGGCTACACCTTC.

The CDR3: CASSFSSGVSTDTQYF. The CDR3 coding sequence is TGTGCCAGCAGCTTCTCTAGCGGGGTCAGCACAGATACGCAGTATTTT. The V and J genes are TRBV7-2 and TRBJ2-3; 9 bases are shared with TRBD2. Germline-derived CDR1 and CDR2 are SGHTA and FQGNSA. V was pared by 3 bases and J by 0 bases, with 4 bases of the junction left unmatched. CDR3 length: 16 residues. Based on the CDR3 plus reference TRBV7-2 and TRBJ2-3, the full variable domain is GAGVSQSPSNKVTEKGKDVELRCDPISGHTALYWYRQSLGQGLEFLIYFQGNSAPDKSGLPSDRFSAERTGGSVSTLTIQRTQQEDSAVYLCASSFSSGVSTDTQYFGPGTRLTVL.

DNA of the CDR3: TGTGCCAGCAGCCACCAGACAGGGGGGTTCTACACCTTC. Amino acids: CASSHQTGGFYTF. The chain couples TRBV3-1 (or the pseudogene TRBV3-2) to TRBJ1-2; 9 nucleotides match TRBD1. Germline CDR1 and CDR2: LGHDT and YNNKEL (reference sequence). V dropped 3 bases and J dropped 10; count of bases not matched to a gene: 6. The CDR3 runs to 13 residues.

This clone was observed a single time. V gene TRBV6-6 combines with J gene TRBJ1-1; possible D gene TRBD1, 5 bases. The CDR3 loop spans 12 amino acids. Germline V gene data show CDR1 as MNHNY and CDR2 as SVGAGI (reference sequence). V shed 6 bases and J shed 4 bases, with 9 bases lying between them. For the CDR3, the DNA is TGTGCCAGCAGAAGACAGTCCACTGAAGCTTTCTTT. As protein: CASRRQSTEAFF.

The chain carries TRBV6-5 and TRBJ1-2; D is unclear. The CDR3 is 14 amino acids. Germline assignment: CDR1 MNHEY and CDR2 SVGAGI. V was clipped by 2 bases and J by 7 bases, with 14 bases between them. The CDR3 DNA follows: TGTGCCAGCAGTTACAAAGAGAATGTGCGTGGCTACACCTTC. This gives the protein CASSYKENVRGYTF.

This clone was seen a few times. V and J are TRBV27 and TRBJ2-7, with 8 nucleotides matching TRBD1. This CDR3 contains 13 residues. The J segment lost 6 bases and the V segment lost 5 bases, leaving 6 bases of the junction unmatched. Germline loops: CDR1 MNHEY, CDR2 SMNVEV (reference sequence). In DNA form, the CDR3 reads TGTGCCAGCAGTAGGGGACAGGTGCTCGAGCAGTACTTC. It codes for CASSRGQVLEQYF.

This rearrangement joins TRBV18 to TRBJ1-6; tentative D call: TRBD1 (5 bases). V shed 3 bases and J shed 2 bases, with 11 bases lying between them. The CDR3 sequence is 16 residues long. Germline CDR1 reads KGHSH; CDR2 reads LQKENI. The CDR3 here is CASSPNLRAYNSPLHF. CDR3 in DNA: TGTGCCAGCTCACCGAACCTCAGGGCCTATAATTCACCCCTCCACTTT.

Written as DNA, the CDR3 is TGTGCTAGTGGTTTGGTACTCGTTGGGGACAGGACCTACGAGCAGTACTTC. Translated: CASGLVLVGDRTYEQYF. The chain combines TRBV12-5 with TRBJ2-7; 8 nucleotides line up with TRBD1. The CDR3 is made up of 17 amino acids. V gave up 0 bases and J gave up 2 bases; unmatched junction bases: 9. Per the germline V gene, CDR1 is LGHNT and CDR2 is FRNRAP.

V is TRBV11-2 and J is TRBJ2-5; 8 positions agree with TRBD2. Germline lookup yields CDR1 SGHAT and CDR2 FQNNGV. Trimming removed 1 base from V and 5 bases from J; junction bases left unmatched: 3. The length of the CDR3 is 14 residues. Written as DNA, the CDR3 is TGTGCCAGCAGCTTAGGGACTAGCCGGGAGACCCAGTACTTC. Translated: CASSLGTSRETQYF.